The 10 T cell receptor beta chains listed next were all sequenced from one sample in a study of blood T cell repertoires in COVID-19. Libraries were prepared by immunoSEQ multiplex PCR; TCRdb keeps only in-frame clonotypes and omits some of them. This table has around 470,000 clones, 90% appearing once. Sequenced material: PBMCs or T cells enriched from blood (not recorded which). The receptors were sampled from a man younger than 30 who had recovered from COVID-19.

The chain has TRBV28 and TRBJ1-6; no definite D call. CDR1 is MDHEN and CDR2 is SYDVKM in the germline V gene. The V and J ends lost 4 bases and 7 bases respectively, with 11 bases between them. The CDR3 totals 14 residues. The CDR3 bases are TGTGCCAGCAGTTCCCCGGGGAAAAATTCACCCCTCCACTTT. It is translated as CASSSPGKNSPLHF.

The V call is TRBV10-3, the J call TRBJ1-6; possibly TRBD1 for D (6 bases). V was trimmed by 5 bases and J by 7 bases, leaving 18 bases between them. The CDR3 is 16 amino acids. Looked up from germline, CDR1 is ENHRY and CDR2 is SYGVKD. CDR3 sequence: CAISQTGPGWNSPLHF. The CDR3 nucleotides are TGTGCCATCAGTCAAACAGGGCCCGGGTGGAATTCACCCCTCCACTTT.

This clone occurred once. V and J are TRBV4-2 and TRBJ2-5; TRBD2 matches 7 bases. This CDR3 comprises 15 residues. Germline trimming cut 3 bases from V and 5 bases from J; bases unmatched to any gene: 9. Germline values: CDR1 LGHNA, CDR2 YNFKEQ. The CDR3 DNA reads TGTGCCAGCAGCCAGGAGGCGGGAGAGAGCGAGACCCAGTACTTC. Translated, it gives CASSQEAGESETQYF.

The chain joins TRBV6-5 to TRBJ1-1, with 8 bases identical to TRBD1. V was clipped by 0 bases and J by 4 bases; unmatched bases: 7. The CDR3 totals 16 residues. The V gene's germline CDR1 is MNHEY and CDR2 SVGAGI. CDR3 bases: TGTGCCAGCAGTTACTCTCGGACAGGGTCGGGCACTGAAGCTTTCTTT. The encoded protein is CASSYSRTGSGTEAFF.

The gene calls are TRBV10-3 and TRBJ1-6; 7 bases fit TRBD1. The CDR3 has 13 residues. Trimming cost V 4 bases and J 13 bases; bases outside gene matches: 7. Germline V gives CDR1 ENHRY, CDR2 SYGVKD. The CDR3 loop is CAISGDSSIPLHF. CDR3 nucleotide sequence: TGTGCCATCAGTGGGGACAGCAGCATTCCCCTCCACTTT.

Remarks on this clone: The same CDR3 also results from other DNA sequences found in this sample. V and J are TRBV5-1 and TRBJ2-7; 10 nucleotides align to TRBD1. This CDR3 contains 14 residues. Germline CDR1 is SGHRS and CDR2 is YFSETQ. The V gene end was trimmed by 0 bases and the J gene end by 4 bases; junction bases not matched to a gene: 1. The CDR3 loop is CASSLGDRGYEQYF. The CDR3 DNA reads TGCGCCAGCAGCTTGGGGGACAGGGGTTACGAGCAGTACTTC.

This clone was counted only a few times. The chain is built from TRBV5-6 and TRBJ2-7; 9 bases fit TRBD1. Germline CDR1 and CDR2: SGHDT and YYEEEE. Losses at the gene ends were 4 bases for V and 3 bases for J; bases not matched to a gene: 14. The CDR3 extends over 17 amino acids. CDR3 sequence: CASSRLPGTGFSYEQYF. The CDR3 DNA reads TGTGCCAGCAGCCGTCTCCCTGGGACAGGGTTTAGCTACGAGCAGTACTTC.

For the CDR3, the DNA is TGTGCCATCAGTCGAGGGGACAGGACCTACGGTACTGAAGCTTTCTTT. The encoded protein is CAISRGDRTYGTEAFF. V usage is TRBV10-3 and J usage is TRBJ1-1, with 8 bases fitting TRBD1. Germline CDR1 ENHRY, CDR2 SYGVKD. The CDR3 is made up of 16 amino acids. V gave up 5 bases and J gave up 5 bases; unmatched junction bases: 13.

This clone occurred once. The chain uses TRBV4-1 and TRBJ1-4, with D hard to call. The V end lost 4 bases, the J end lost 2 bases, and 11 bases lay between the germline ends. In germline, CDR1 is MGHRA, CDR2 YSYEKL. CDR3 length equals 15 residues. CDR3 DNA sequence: TGCGCCAGCAGCCCCCCTCGTTCGACTAATGAAAAACTGTTTTTT. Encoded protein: CASSPPRSTNEKLFF.

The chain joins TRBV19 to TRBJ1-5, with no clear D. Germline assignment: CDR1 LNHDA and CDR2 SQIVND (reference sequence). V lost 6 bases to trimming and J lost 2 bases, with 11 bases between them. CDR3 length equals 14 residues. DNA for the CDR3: TGTGCCAGTAGAAAGGAGATCCGCAATCAGCCCCAGCATTTT. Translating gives CASRKEIRNQPQHF.